This TCR beta chain came from a study of blood T cell repertoires in COVID-19 (dated by TCRdb to about 2020). Some background on the complete study: Samples from collaborators originated in the United States, Italy and Spain and spanned both the acute and convalescent phases of COVID-19. The prospective study material was composed of cDNA or gDNA derived from T cells, B-cell-depleted T cells, or PBMCs. The dataset comprised deeply sampled blood TCRbeta repertoires from subjects exposed to, actively infected with, or recovered from COVID-19. The repertoires were released in a freely available public database meant as a resource for research on the immune response to SARS-CoV-2. Samples were obtained from the ongoing ImmuneRACE study (first 160 participants) and from 1,200 or so subjects provided by 6 global collaborators. A de-identified subject ID, COVID-19 status, age in years and sex were almost always included in the sample metadata. Where available, HLA class I and class II types were obtained from metadata supplied by the sample provider rather than from assay-based typing.

Germline trimming: 4 bases from V, 3 bases from J; junction bases outside gene matches: 5. According to the germline V gene, CDR1 reads SGHTA and CDR2 reads FQGTGA. The CDR3 has 14 amino acids, counting the end cysteine and phenylalanine. The retained sequence is limited to the CDR3, 42 bases, with the frame set at the first base. TCRbeta CDR3 regions were amplified from genomic DNA using the immunoSEQ Assay, a bias-controlled multiplex PCR. On the study's bioinformatics: The number of nucleated cells in each sample was estimated from the amplification of reference gene primers within the assay. To quantify the absolute abundance of each unique TCRbeta CDR3 rearrangement, sequence reads were collapsed and filtered. For each sample, productive Simpson clonality was calculated by taking the square root of Simpson's diversity index across productive rearrangements. In its TCRdb copy, this immuneACCESS table keeps in-frame sequences only and misses some clones. Where compared with another copy, unresolved V genes explain less than half of these, and the others have no known cause. V, J and clone size reflect that table, while D and trimming were determined from the DNA. Here the sample has 150,000 to 200,000 clones; approximately 90% occur a single time. The top ten clones comprise less than 2% of the sample.

Results and caveats for the whole study, not just this receptor: Clinical and demographic metadata were provided uncurated, with the amount varying by source and participant.

Another Seattle source contributed samples from volunteer blood donors who had recovered from COVID-19. Collaborating institutions collected whole blood in K2EDTA tubes following their own protocols. For TCRbeta analysis, collaborator samples were shipped as frozen whole blood, as isolated PBMCs, or as DNA extracted from either sample type. Comment on this clone: Its recognized antigen is unknown. No quality values exist for individual bases; no much larger clone is one base distant.

Sequenced material: peripheral blood. The source is a man aged 18 to 29 who had recovered from COVID-19. This chain joins TRBV7-3 to TRBJ2-5; TRBD2 lines up with 7 middle nucleotides. The DNA reads as follows: TGTGCCAGCAGCTCTGGGGGAGGGGAAGAGACCCAGTACTTC. The resulting protein is CASSSGGGEETQYF.